The present T cell receptor (beta chain) was sequenced within a study of shared clonotypes between healthy human individuals. Overall study: The donor group consisted of two women and a few men, aged 18 to 49.

Study-level findings and limits: As a rule, naive subsets had a larger estimated richness than memory subsets. Lower generation probabilities were found for non-shared clonotypes than for those shared by all four donors.

The J segment lost 8 bases and the V segment lost 5 bases, leaving 6 bases of the junction unmatched. Germline V gene lookup returns CDR1 SEHNR and CDR2 FQNEAQ (reference sequence). The CDR3 spans 14 residues. In the case of this clone: Its antigen is not identified.

This table comes from immunoSEQ multiplex PCR, and its TCRdb copy is limited to in-frame clones, with some not included. The table includes some 2,100,000 clones, 95% detected once. The V gene is TRBV7-9, the J gene TRBJ1-4; the match to TRBD1 covers 9 bases. This clonotype was obtained from a man aged 18 to 29 in good health. Sequenced material: naive CD4+ T cells sorted from blood. As for subset: CD45RA+ positively selected. This CDR3 is CASSPWTGVEKLFF. DNA for the CDR3: TGTGCCAGCAGCCCTTGGACAGGGGTGGAAAAACTGTTTTTT.